The present TCR beta chain was sequenced within a study of cytomegalovirus exposure and HLA in healthy donors. Regarding the study as a whole: Being indistinguishable, some V segments were excluded, TRBV6-2 and TRBV6-3 among them.

The sample holds a few counts of this clone. Its specificity is not known. Both 60 Vbeta primers and 13 Jbeta primers went into the PCR. Clones were sequenced by immunoSEQ multiplex PCR, and TCRdb holds only the in-frame ones, with some missing. There are approximately 140,000 clones in the sample; around 82% occur only once, and 5% to 8% lies in the top ten. CDR3 size: 18 residues. V lost 1 base to trimming and J lost 0 bases, with 16 bases between them. CDR1 and CDR2 from the germline V gene are LNHNV and YYDKDF (reference sequence). The material sequenced was PBMCs. The genes are TRBV15 and TRBJ1-5; no clear D. The TCR originated in a woman aged 40 to 50 in good health and CMV-seropositive. In DNA, the CDR3 is TGTGCCACCAGCAGAGTCCTTGAGGTTCCATATAGCAATCAGCCCCAGCATTTT. It translates to CATSRVLEVPYSNQPQHF.